The rows below give T cell receptor beta chains drawn from one sample of a study of T-cell reconstitution after alpha-beta-depleted transplantation in children. MiXCR was run by TCRdb on the PCR reads, yielding one entry per CDR3 protein. The top ten clones hold approximately 4.7% of a sample with approximately 250,000 distinct CDR3 sequences, 9.7% of them seen once. This specimen consisted of PBMCs from the stem cell graft donor, obtained from the stem cell graft. These receptors were taken from a human donor who donated a stem cell graft to a child with SCID. Both conserved end residues are part of each CDR3. A D gene is named only where the DNA matches it firmly. A clone size is listed for some rows: how often the clone was seen (once, few, many), or a class if it is expanded.

>-|TRBV7-9|many|TRBJ1-1
TGTGCCATCCAACCGACAGCCATGAACACTGAAGCTTTCTTT
CAIQPTAMNTEAFF
>-|TRBV3-1|many|TRBJ2-3
TGTGCCAGCAGCCAAGACCTTAAATCAGATACGCAGTATTTT
CASSQDLKSDTQYF
>-|TRBV12-3/TRBV12-4|many|TRBJ1-2
TGTGCCAGCAGTTTACAACAGGGAGGCGTCTATGGCTACACCTTC
CASSLQQGGVYGYTF
>-|TRBV9|many|TRBJ2-4
TGTGCCAGCAGTGGGACACCCAGGTCAGCCAAAAACATTCAGTACTTC
CASSGTPRSAKNIQYF
>-|TRBV27|-|TRBJ1-1
TGTGCCAGCAAGGGAGGGATGAAGAACACTGAAGCTTTCTTT
CASKGGMKNTEAFF
>-|TRBV20-1|many|TRBJ2-1
TGCAGTGCTTTGGACCCCCAGGCATACAATGAGCAGTTCTTC
CSALDPQAYNEQFF
>-|TRBV7-2|many|TRBJ1-5
TGTGCCAGCAGCTTAGTTTCAGGGTTTAGCAATCAGCCCCAGCATTTT
CASSLVSGFSNQPQHF
>TRBD1|TRBV29-1|many|TRBJ1-1
TGCAGCGGAGCTACAGGGGGAGGGACTGAAGCTTTCTTT
CSGATGGGTEAFF
>-|TRBV6-5|many|TRBJ2-3
TGTGCCAGCAGTTACCGAGATACGCAGTATTTT
CASSYRDTQYF
>-|TRBV6-2/TRBV6-3|few|TRBJ1-2
TGTGCCAGCAGTTATGGGGGAGCTGGCTACACCTTC
CASSYGGAGYTF
>-|TRBV5-1|many|TRBJ1-6
TGCGCCAGCAGCCAACAGGTGGAGGATTCACCCCTCCACTTT
CASSQQVEDSPLHF
>TRBD1|TRBV7-9|many|TRBJ2-4
TGTGCCAGCAGCCTATCGGACAGGGGGAAAAACATTCAGTACTTC
CASSLSDRGKNIQYF
>-|TRBV28|many|TRBJ2-4
TGTGCCAGCAGTCCCCCCCCAGCCAAAAACATTCAGTACTTC
CASSPPPAKNIQYF
>-|TRBV4-2|-|TRBJ1-5
TGTGCCAGCAGCCAAGTGGCCCTTGGGGCTGGTCAGCCCCAGCATTTT
CASSQVALGAGQPQHF
>-|TRBV13|many|TRBJ2-2
TGTGCCAGCAGCAATCCCGGGACGGCGGGGGAGCTGTTTTTT
CASSNPGTAGELFF
>TRBD2|TRBV7-2|-|TRBJ2-3
TGTGCCAGCAGCTTAGCGCGGGGGGGTAGCAGGGATACGCAGTATTTT
CASSLARGGSRDTQYF
>-|TRBV5-1|many|TRBJ2-2
TGCGCCAGCAGCACGAACACCGGGGAGCTGTTTTTT
CASSTNTGELFF
>-|TRBV15|-|TRBJ2-7
TGTGCCACCAGCAGAGATCCAGTCTACGAGCAGTACTTC
CATSRDPVYEQYF
>-|TRBV7-2|many|TRBJ1-1
TGTGCCAGCAGCTTAGGTAACAGAAACACTGAAGCTTTCTTT
CASSLGNRNTEAFF
>-|TRBV18|many|TRBJ2-3
TGTGCCAGCTCAGAGGGGAAACTCTCGCAGTATTTT
CASSEGKLSQYF
>-|TRBV7-9|-|TRBJ2-1
TGTGCCAGCAGGCCCCTGGCCGGGTTGCAGTTCTTC
CASRPLAGLQFF
>-|TRBV4-3|many|TRBJ1-5
TGCGCCAGCAGCCAAGACAGTTGGGCTCAGCCCCAGCATTTT
CASSQDSWAQPQHF
>TRBD1|TRBV27|many|TRBJ2-7
TGTGCCAGCAGTTTATTGGCGGGTCAGGGGGCCTACGAGCAGTACTTC
CASSLLAGQGAYEQYF
>-|TRBV20-1|few|TRBJ2-2
TGCAGTGCCGCGACACCGTTCGCGAACACCGGGGAGCTGTTTTTT
CSAATPFANTGELFF
>-|TRBV5-1|many|TRBJ1-2
TGCGCCAGCAGCTTGGGGGATCCTAACTATGGCTACACCTTC
CASSLGDPNYGYTF
>-|TRBV28|-|TRBJ1-1
TGTGCCAGCAGTTGGGTGGGGACGAACACTGAAGCTTTCTTT
CASSWVGTNTEAFF
>-|TRBV3-1|many|TRBJ1-5
TGTGCCAGCAGCCAAGGGGGAGGGAGACCGAGCAATCAGCCCCAGCATTTT
CASSQGGGRPSNQPQHF
>TRBD1|TRBV6-5|many|TRBJ2-7
TGTGCCAGCAGCCGTAGGGACAGGAGCTACGAGCAGTACTTC
CASSRRDRSYEQYF
>-|TRBV7-2|many|TRBJ2-7
TGTGCCAGCAGCTCACCCGGGACTTATTACGAGCAGTACTTC
CASSSPGTYYEQYF
>TRBD1|TRBV19|few|TRBJ2-7
TGTGCCAGTAGTATACCCGGGACAGGAAAAAACTACGAGCAGTACTTC
CASSIPGTGKNYEQYF
>-|TRBV3-1|many|TRBJ2-7
TGTGCCAGCAGCCAAGAGGGGAGCCTCTATTACGAGCAGTACTTC
CASSQEGSLYYEQYF
>TRBD1|TRBV3-1|many|TRBJ2-5
TGTGCCAGCAGCAACCCGGGACAGGGGGCTCTCGCAGAGACCCAGTACTTC
CASSNPGQGALAETQYF
>-|TRBV7-9|many|TRBJ1-2
TGTGCCAGCAGCTTAGGAGAGACCGCTAGGGGCTACACCTTC
CASSLGETARGYTF
>-|TRBV5-8|many|TRBJ2-3
TGTGCCAGCAGCTTGGTAACTTTGGGTACGCAGTATTTT
CASSLVTLGTQYF
>TRBD1|TRBV10-3|-|TRBJ1-6
TGTGCCATCAGTGAGTCTACAGGGGGCGGAACGAGTTCACCCCTCCACTTT
CAISESTGGGTSSPLHF
>TRBD1|TRBV7-9|many|TRBJ1-2
TGTGCCAGCAGCTTACAGGGGGCGAATGGCTACACCTTC
CASSLQGANGYTF
>TRBD2|TRBV5-1|many|TRBJ2-1
TGCGCCAGCAGCTTGGCCCTGGCACCTATTCGGCGGGGGGACTCCTACAATGAGCAGTTCTTC
CASSLALAPIRRGDSYNEQFF
>-|TRBV6-5|many|TRBJ2-2
TGTGCCAGCAGTTACAACAGGGGGGGCGGGGAGCTGTTTTTT
CASSYNRGGGELFF
>-|TRBV27|many|TRBJ2-1
TGTGCCAGCAGTTTCGGGGCGAGTGAGCAGTTCTTC
CASSFGASEQFF
>-|TRBV20-1|many|TRBJ1-3
TGCAGTGCTTCTCAGGGCCCCTGGGGAAACACCATATATTTT
CSASQGPWGNTIYF
>TRBD2|TRBV20-1|many|TRBJ2-1
TGCAGTGCTACGGGACTAGCGGGGGATTACAATGAGCAGTTCTTC
CSATGLAGDYNEQFF
>-|TRBV4-1|many|TRBJ1-5
TGCGCCAGCAGCCCTCCCACAGGGATTGGAACGCGTCAGCCCCAGCATTTT
CASSPPTGIGTRQPQHF